This T cell receptor beta chain was obtained from a study of blood T cell repertoires in COVID-19. Study details: T cells, B-cell-depleted T cells, or PBMCs supplied cDNA or gDNA.

Original data processing: Estimated nucleated cell counts came from reference gene primer amplification. Only in-frame clones appear in the TCRdb table, and some are missing; sequencing was by immunoSEQ multiplex PCR. The V and J calls and clone size are taken from that table; D and trimming were inferred from the DNA. There are approximately 190,000 clones in the sample; 75% to 85% occur only once, and around 6.9% lies in the top ten. Germline V gene data show CDR1 as SNHLY and CDR2 as FYNNEI. The CDR3 is 13 residues long. V dropped 7 bases and J dropped 2 bases, with 12 bases sitting between them. The sequencing input was peripheral blood. The rearrangement uses TRBV2 and TRBJ2-7, with D perhaps TRBD1 (5 bases). The clonotype originates from a man aged 55 to 70 with acute or convalescent COVID-19. The DNA for the CDR3 is TGTGCCAGCAAGACAGACCCAACCTACGAGCAGTACTTC. This sequence encodes CASKTDPTYEQYF.